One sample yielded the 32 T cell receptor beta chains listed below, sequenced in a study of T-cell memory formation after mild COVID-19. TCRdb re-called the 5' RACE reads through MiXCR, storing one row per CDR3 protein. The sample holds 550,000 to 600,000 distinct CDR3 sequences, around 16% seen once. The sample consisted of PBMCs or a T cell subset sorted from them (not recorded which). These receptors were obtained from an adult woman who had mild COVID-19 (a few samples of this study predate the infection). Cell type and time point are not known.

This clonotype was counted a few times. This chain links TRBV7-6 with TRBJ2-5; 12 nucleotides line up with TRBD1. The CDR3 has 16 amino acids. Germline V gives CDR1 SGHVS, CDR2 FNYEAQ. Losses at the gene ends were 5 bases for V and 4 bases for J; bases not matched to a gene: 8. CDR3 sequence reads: CASSPLGQGALETQYF. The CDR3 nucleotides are TGTGCCAGCAGCCCACTGGGACAGGGGGCCTTAGAGACCCAGTACTTC.

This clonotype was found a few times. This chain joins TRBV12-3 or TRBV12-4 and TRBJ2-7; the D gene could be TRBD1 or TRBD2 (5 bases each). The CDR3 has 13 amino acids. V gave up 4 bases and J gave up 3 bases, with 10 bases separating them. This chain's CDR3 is CASSSGQVYEQYF. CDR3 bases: TGTGCCAGCAGTTCGGGGCAAGTCTACGAGCAGTACTTC.

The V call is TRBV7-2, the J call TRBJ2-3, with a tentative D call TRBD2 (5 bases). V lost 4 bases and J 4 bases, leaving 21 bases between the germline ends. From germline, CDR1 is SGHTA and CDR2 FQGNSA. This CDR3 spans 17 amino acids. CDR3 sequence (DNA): TGTGCCAGCAGCTCCCTATCCCCAAGGGAGTGGTCAGATACGCAGTATTTT. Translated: CASSSLSPREWSDTQYF. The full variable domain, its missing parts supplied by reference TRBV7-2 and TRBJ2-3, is GAGVSQSPSNKVTEKGKDVELRCDPISGHTALYWYRQSLGQGLEFLIYFQGNSAPDKSGLPSDRFSAERTGGSVSTLTIQRTQQEDSAVYLCASSSLSPREWSDTQYFGPGTRLTVL.

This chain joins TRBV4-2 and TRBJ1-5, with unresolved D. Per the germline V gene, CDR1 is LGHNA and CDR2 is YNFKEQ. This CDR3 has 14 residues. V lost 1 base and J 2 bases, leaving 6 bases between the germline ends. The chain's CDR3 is CASSQGSGNQPQHF. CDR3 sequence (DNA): TGTGCCAGCAGCCAAGGTAGTGGCAATCAGCCCCAGCATTTT.

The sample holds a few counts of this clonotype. CDR3 protein: CASSPSGGPNYGYTF. In DNA, the CDR3 is TGTGCCAGCAGCCCATCAGGAGGGCCCAACTATGGCTACACCTTC. J is TRBJ1-2 and V is TRBV7-8; no reliable D call. Germline CDR1 is SGHVS and CDR2 is FQNEAQ. Deletions cut 5 bases from V and 2 bases from J, with 15 bases between. The CDR3 has 15 amino acids. Complete variable domain (other parts from reference TRBV7-8 and TRBJ1-2): GAGVSQSPRYKVAKRGQDVALRCDPISGHVSLFWYQQALGQGPEFLTYFQNEAQLDKSGLPSDRFFAERPEGSVSTLKIQRTQQEDSAVYLCASSPSGGPNYGYTFGSGTRLTVV.

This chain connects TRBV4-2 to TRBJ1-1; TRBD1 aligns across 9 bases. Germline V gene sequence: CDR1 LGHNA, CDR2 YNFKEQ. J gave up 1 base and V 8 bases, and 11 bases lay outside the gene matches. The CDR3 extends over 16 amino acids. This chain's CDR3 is CASGTGLRSTNTEAFF. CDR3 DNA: TGTGCCAGCGGGACAGGGTTGCGCTCCACGAACACTGAAGCTTTCTTT.

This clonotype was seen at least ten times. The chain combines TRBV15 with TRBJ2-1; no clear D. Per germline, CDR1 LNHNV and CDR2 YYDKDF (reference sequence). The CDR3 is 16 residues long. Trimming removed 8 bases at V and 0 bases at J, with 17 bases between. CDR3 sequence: CATFSLPPSSYNEQFF. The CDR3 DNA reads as TGTGCCACCTTTTCCCTGCCGCCGAGCTCCTACAATGAGCAGTTCTTC.

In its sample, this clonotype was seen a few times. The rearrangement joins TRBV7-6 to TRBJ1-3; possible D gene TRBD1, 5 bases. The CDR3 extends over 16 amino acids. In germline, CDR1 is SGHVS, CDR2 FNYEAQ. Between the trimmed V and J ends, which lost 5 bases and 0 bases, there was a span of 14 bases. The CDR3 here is CASSNRGALSGNTIYF. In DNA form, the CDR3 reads TGTGCCAGCAGCAACCGAGGGGCCCTCTCTGGAAACACCATATATTTT.

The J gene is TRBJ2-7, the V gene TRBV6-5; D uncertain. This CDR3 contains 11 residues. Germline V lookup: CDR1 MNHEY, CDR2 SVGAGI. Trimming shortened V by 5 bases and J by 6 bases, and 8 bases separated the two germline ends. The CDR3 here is CASSKFTEQYF. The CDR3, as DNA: TGTGCCAGCAGTAAATTTACCGAGCAGTACTTC.

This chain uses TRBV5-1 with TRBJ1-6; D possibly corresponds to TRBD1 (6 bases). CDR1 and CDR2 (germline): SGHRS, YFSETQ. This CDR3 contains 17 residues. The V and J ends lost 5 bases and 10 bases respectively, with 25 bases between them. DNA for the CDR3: TGCGCCAGCAGACCTCCGGGCCAAGGGGGGGGCGGATCACCCCTCCACTTT. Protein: CASRPPGQGGGGSPLHF.

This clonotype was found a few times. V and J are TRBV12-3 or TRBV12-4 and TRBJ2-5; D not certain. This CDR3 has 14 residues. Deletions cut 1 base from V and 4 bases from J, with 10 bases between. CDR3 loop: CASSLVATTETQYF. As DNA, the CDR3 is TGTGCCAGCAGTTTAGTCGCAACGACAGAGACCCAGTACTTC.

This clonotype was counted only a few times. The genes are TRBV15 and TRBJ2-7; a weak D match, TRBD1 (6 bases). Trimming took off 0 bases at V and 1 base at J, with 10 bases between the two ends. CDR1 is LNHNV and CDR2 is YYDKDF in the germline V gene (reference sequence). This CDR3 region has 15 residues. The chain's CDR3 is CATSRDLGASYEQYF. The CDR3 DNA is TGTGCCACCAGCAGAGATCTGGGGGCTTCCTACGAGCAGTACTTC.

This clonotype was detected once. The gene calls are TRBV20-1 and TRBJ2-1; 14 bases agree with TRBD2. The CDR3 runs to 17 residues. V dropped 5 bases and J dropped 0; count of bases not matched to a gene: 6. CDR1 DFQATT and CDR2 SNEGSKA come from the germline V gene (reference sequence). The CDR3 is CSARTSGRRSSYNEQFF. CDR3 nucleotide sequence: TGCAGTGCTCGGACTAGCGGGAGGCGTAGCTCCTACAATGAGCAGTTCTTC.

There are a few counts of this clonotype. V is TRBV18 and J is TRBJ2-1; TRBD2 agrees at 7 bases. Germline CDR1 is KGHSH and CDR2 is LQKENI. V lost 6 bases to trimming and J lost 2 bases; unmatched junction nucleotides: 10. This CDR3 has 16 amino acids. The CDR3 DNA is TGTGCCAGCTCGCGCAATACACTAGCGACCTACAATGAGCAGTTCTTC. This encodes CASSRNTLATYNEQFF.

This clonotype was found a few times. In DNA form, the CDR3 reads TGTGCCAGCAGCCCTCAGGGAAGAGGGAACACTGAAGCTTTCTTT. It is translated as CASSPQGRGNTEAFF. This chain links TRBV3-1 with TRBJ1-1; D might be TRBD1 (5 bases). Germline V lookup: CDR1 LGHDT, CDR2 YNNKEL (reference sequence). The CDR3 contains 15 residues. Trimming took off 4 bases at V and 1 base at J, with 13 bases between the two ends.

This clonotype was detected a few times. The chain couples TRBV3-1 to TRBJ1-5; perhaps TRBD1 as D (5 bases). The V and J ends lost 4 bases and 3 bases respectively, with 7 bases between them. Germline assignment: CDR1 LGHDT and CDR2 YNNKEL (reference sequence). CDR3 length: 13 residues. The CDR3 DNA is TGTGCCAGCAGCCGACAGTACAATCAGCCCCAGCATTTT. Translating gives CASSRQYNQPQHF.

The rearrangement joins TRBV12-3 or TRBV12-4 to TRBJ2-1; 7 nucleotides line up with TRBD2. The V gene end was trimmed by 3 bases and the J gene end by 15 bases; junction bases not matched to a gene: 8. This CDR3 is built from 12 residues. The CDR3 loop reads CASSLTGGRWFF. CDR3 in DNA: TGTGCCAGCAGTTTGACGGGGGGAAGGTGGTTCTTC.

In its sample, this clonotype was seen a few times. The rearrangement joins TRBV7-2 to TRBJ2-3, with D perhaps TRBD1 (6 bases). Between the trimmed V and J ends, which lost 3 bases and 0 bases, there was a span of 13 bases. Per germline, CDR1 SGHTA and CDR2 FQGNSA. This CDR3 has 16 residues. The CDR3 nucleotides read TGTGCCAGCAGCTTCACAGGGAAAATTAGCACAGATACGCAGTATTTT. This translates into CASSFTGKISTDTQYF.

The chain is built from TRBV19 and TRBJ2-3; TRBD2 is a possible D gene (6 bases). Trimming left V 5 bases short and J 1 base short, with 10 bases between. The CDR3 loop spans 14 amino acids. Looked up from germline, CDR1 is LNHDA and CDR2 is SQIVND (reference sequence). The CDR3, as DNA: TGTGCCAGTAGTTTGAGGGAGGGCACAGATACGCAGTATTTT. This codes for CASSLREGTDTQYF.

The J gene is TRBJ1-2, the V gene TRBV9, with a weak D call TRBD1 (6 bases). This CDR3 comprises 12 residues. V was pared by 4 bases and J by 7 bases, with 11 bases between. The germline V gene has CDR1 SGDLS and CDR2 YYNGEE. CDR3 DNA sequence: TGTGCCAGCAGCAAAGACAGGAGTGGCTACACCTTC. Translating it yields CASSKDRSGYTF. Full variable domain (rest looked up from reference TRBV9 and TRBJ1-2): DSGVTQTPKHLITATGQRVTLRCSPRSGDLSVYWYQQSLDQGLQFLIQYYNGEERAKGNILERFSAQQFPDLHSELNLSSLELGDSALYFCASSKDRSGYTFGSGTRLTVV.

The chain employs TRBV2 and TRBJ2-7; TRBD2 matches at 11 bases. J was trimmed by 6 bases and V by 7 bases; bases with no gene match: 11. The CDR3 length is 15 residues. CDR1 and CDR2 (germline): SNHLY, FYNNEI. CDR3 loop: CASKLTSGIRREQYF. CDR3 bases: TGTGCCAGCAAACTGACTAGCGGGATTCGCCGCGAGCAGTACTTC.

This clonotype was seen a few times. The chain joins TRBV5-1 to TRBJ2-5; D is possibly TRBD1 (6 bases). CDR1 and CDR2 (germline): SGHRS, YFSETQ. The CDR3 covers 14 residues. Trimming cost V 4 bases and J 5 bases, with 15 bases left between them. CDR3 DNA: TGCGCCAGCAGCCCGGACAGCGCGGACGAGACCCAGTACTTC. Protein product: CASSPDSADETQYF.

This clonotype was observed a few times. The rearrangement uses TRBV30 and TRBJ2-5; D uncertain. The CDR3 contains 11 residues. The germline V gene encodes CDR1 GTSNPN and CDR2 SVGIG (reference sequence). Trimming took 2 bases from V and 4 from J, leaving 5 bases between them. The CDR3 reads CAWSRGETQYF. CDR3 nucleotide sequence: TGTGCCTGGAGTAGAGGAGAGACCCAGTACTTC.

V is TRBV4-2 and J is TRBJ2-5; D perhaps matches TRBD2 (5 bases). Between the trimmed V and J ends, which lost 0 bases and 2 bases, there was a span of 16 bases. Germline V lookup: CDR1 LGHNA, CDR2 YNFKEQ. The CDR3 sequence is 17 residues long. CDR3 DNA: TGTGCCAGCAGCCAAGATCCGGCGGGTGGCTCACAAGAGACCCAGTACTTC. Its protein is CASSQDPAGGSQETQYF.

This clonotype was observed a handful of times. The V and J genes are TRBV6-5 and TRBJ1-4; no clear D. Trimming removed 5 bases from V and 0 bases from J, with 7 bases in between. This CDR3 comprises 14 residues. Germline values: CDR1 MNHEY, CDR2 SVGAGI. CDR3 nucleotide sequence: TGTGCCAGCAGTGGCAGTGCAACTAATGAAAAACTGTTTTTT. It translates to CASSGSATNEKLFF.

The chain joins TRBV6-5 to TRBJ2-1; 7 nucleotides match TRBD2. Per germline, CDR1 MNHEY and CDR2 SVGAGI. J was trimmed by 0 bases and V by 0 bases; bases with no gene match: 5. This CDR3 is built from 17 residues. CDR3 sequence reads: CASSYSSGGSSYNEQFF. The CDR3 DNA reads TGTGCCAGCAGTTACTCCTCCGGGGGGAGCTCCTACAATGAGCAGTTCTTC.

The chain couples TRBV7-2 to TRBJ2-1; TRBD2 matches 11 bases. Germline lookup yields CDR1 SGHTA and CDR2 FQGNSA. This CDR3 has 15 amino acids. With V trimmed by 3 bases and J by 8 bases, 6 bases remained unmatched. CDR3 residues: CASSFMTSGTDEQFF. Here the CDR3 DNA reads TGTGCCAGCAGCTTTATGACTAGCGGGACTGATGAGCAGTTCTTC.

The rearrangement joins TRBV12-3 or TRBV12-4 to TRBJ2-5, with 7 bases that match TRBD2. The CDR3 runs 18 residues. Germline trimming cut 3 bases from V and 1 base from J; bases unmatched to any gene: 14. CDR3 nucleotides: TGTGCCAGCAGTTTTCCTGGTAGCGGGCATAAGGGCCAAGAGACCCAGTACTTC. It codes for CASSFPGSGHKGQETQYF.

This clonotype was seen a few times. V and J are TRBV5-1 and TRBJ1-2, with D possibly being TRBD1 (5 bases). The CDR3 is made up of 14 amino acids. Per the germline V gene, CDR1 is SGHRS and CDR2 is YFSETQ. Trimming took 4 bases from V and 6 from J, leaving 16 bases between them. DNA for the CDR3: TGCGCCAGCAGCACTACTGGCAGGGCAGATGGCTACACCTTC. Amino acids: CASSTTGRADGYTF.

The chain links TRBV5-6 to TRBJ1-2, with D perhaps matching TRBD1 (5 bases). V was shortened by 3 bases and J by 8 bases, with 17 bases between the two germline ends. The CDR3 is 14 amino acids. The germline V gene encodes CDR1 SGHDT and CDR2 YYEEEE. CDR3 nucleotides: TGTGCCAGCAGCTCAGTGGGGCAGTATGACGGCTACACCTTC. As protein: CASSSVGQYDGYTF.

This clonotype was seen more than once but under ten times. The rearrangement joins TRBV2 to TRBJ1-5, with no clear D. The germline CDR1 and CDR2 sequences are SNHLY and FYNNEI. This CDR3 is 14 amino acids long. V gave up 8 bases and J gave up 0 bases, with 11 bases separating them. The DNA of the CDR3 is TGTGCCAGCCACACAGACGGTAGCAATCAGCCCCAGCATTTT. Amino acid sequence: CASHTDGSNQPQHF.

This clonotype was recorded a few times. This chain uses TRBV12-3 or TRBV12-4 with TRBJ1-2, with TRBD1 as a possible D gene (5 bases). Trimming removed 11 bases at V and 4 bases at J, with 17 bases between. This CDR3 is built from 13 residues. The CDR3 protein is CAGRRGTSYGYTF. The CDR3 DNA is TGTGCCGGGAGAAGGGGTACTAGCTATGGCTACACCTTC.